The present T cell receptor beta chain was sequenced within a study of cytomegalovirus exposure and HLA in healthy donors. The approximately 120-subject validation cohort, separate from the approximately 670-subject first cohort, included the donors. This table comes from immunoSEQ multiplex PCR, and its TCRdb copy is limited to in-frame clones, with some not included. The sample consists of roughly 59,000 clones, roughly 92% of them appearing once. CDR3 length: 13 amino acids. The germline CDR1 and CDR2 sequences are SGHRS and YFSETQ. The V segment lost 4 bases and the J segment 5 bases; nucleotides outside the gene matches: 5.

The chain uses TRBV5-1 and TRBJ1-2; TRBD1 agrees at 7 bases. Sequenced material: PBMCs. The receptor's source is a man aged 18 to 35 in good health and CMV-seropositive. This CDR3 reads CASSLGQEYGYTF. For the CDR3, the DNA is TGCGCCAGCAGCCTCGGACAGGAATATGGCTACACCTTC.